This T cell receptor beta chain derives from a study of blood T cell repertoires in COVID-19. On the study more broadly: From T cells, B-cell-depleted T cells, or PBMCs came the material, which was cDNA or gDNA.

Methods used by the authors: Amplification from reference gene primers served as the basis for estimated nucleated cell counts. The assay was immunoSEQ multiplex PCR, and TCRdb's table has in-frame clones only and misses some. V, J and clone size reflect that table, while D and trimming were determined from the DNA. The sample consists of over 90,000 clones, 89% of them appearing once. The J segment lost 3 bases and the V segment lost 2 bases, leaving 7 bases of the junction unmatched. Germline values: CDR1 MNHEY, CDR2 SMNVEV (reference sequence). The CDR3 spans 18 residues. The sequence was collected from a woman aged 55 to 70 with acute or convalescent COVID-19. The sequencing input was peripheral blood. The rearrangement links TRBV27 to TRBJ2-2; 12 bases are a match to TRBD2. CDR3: CASSLLAGGSSYTGELFF. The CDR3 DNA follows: TGTGCCAGCAGTTTACTAGCGGGAGGGTCCTCTTACACCGGGGAGCTGTTTTTT.